Listed here is a single T cell receptor (beta chain). It lacks a known antigen. No base quality information exists; no much larger clone differs at one position. Moderately to severely active disease, a Clinical Activity Score of at least 3, a NOSPECS grade of at least 4, and a duration under 3 months were present in ophthalmopathy patients. The study excluded patients with uncontrolled infections, other autoimmune diseases, pregnancy or lactation. Diagnoses relied on clinical symptoms, serum thyroxine and TRAb, thyroid ultrasound and orbital computed tomography. Ficoll-Paque density gradient centrifugation was used to isolate PBMCs from 9.5 to 10 ml of fresh peripheral blood. Trizol reagent was used to extract total RNA, and RNA quality was then checked on an Agilent 2100 Bioanalyzer. CDR1 and CDR2, per the germline V gene (reference sequence), are DFQATT and SNEGSKA. V was cut back by 3 bases and J by 1 base, leaving a gap of 9 bases between them. Its CDR3 holds 13 amino acids, cysteine through phenylalanine. Only the CDR3 region is kept as DNA, spanning 39 bases read in frame from base 1.

The TCR beta CDR3 regions were amplified from RNA transcripts. The TCR CDR3 was subjected to a first round of RT-PCR using the HTBI primer set and the Qiagen OneStep RT-PCR kit. A second multiplex PCR round built the libraries, followed by size selection and purification. The libraries were sequenced on an Illumina HiSeq2000 using paired-end 100 bp reads. Concerning the study's data processing: SOAPnuke was used to process the raw data, throwing out any read that contained adapters or uncalled bases, had a mean Phred below 15, or lacked an exact constant-primer or identifier match. COPE v1.2.5 was used to merge high-quality paired reads, and clonotypes were defined as unique nucleotide sequences. MiTCR v1.1 was used to align the clonotypes against IMGT TRBV, TRBD and TRBJ reference segments. The analysis was restricted to V-J combinations with a frequency above 0.0001, which together covered 99.2% of the repertoires. The TCS score was defined as the ratio of F50 (clonal expansion) to E x V (chaos), calculated using BLOSUM62-based TCRdist between CDR3 peptides within each V-J. Welch's t-statistics and random forest reduced 500 to 550 V-J features to roughly 13, which were used in a naive Bayes classifier (R e1071). TCRdb reprocessed the public reads (quality trimming at Q25 with fastp, clone calling with MiXCR) and kept in-frame beta chains. Entries are consolidated by CDR3 protein sequence, retaining the most common genes and DNA. The V and J calls and clone size come from TCRdb's table, not from the authors' own analysis. A total of 600,000 to 650,000 distinct CDR3 sequences appear in this sample, about 20% of them only once. The biggest ten clones account for 34% of the sample.

The sample originates from a study of T cells in Graves' hyperthyroidism and ophthalmopathy (dated by TCRdb to between 2018 and 2021). About the study as a whole: Peripheral blood was collected at initial diagnosis, before any treatment. To identify distinguishing TCR V-J signatures, a discovery cohort of about a hundred patients was used, comprising 43 with Graves' ophthalmopathy and 57 with stable Graves' hyperthyroidism. An independent validation cohort of around 19 hyperthyroidism patients and approximately 17 patients who later progressed to ophthalmopathy tested prospective prediction of ophthalmopathy. The 100 discovery patients were divided at random into training and test sets in a 7:3 ratio. In several Graves' hyperthyroidism patients, the study also compared T-cell repertoires from thyroid tissue with T-cell repertoires from blood. After blood sampling, hyperthyroidism patients were treated with methimazole at a starting dose of 30 mg daily, and ophthalmopathy patients were treated with high-dose intravenous methylprednisolone. The paper describes TCR Vbeta CDR3 sequencing of 140 or so peripheral blood samples, made up of 43 ophthalmopathy patients, some 80 hyperthyroidism patients and roughly 17 progressor patients. Summary of the overall study and its limitations: No statistical method was used to fix the sample size in advance, and group allocation was not hidden from the investigators. Most expanded thyroid clonotypes (frequency above 0.001) were also found in blood, which suggests that blood repertoires may mirror thyroid immune responses. In validation, the model predicted progression to ophthalmopathy with 55% to 71% sensitivity and less than 80% specificity, a median of 6.5 months before onset. In cross-validation, a model built on a 13 V-J signature told ophthalmopathy apart from stable hyperthyroidism with less than 90% sensitivity and 81% to 82% specificity, and in testing the same model reached 80%/75%.

The source of this sequence is a man aged 30 to 39 with Graves' ophthalmopathy. Input material: blood. The V and J segments used are TRBV20-1 and TRBJ1-1, with TRBD1 tentatively as D gene (5 bases match). In nucleotide form, the sequence is TGCAGTGCTAGCCCAGGGCGGAACACTGAAGCTTTCTTT. This is translated as CSASPGRNTEAFF.